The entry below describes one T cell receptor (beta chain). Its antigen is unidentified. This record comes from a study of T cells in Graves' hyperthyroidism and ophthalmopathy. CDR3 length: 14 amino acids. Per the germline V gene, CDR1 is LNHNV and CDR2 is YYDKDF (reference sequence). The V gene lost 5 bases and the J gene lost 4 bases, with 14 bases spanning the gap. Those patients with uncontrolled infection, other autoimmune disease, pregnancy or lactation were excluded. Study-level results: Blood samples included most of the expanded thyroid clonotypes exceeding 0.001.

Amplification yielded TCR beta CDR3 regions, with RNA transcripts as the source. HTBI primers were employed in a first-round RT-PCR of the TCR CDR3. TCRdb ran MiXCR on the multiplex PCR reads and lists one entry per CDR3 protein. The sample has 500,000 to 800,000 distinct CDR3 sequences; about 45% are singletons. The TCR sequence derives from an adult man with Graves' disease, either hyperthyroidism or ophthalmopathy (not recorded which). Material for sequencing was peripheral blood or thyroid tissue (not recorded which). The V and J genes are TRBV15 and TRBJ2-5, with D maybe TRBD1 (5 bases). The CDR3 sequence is CATSPPQGRETQYF. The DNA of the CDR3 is TGTGCCACCAGCCCCCCGCAGGGTAGAGAGACCCAGTACTTC.